Each of the 29 T cell receptor beta chains below was sequenced from the same sample in a study of lymphopenia after photon versus proton radiotherapy. Measured with immunoSEQ multiplex PCR; TCRdb has only the in-frame clones, and not every one. The sample includes 65,000 to 70,000 clones, approximately 90% seen only once; the top ten take about 2.6%. The sequenced sample was peripheral blood, obtained from a patient treated with photon-based radiotherapy. The receptor source for this set is a woman in her 70s with pancreatic cancer.

This rearrangement joins TRBV7-2 to TRBJ2-5, with TRBD2 identical over 8 bases. V trimming: 4 bases; J trimming: 1 base; junction bases outside the gene matches: 5. The CDR3 length is 15 residues. From germline, CDR1 is SGHTA and CDR2 FQGNSA. The CDR3 nucleotides are TGTGCCAGCAGCTCCGGGCTAGCGGGCCAAGAGACCCAGTACTTC. As protein: CASSSGLAGQETQYF.

This clone came up once. CDR3 DNA sequence: TGTGCCAGCAGCTTCCAGGGGAGGTCCTACGAGCAGTACTTC. Residues: CASSFQGRSYEQYF. This sequence joins TRBV5-4 and TRBJ2-7; possibly TRBD1 or TRBD2 for D (6 bases each). CDR1 and CDR2 (germline): SGHNT, YYREEE (reference sequence). V was trimmed by 2 bases and J by 1 base, leaving 10 bases between them. This CDR3 is built from 14 residues. The full variable domain, rest sourced from reference TRBV5-4 and TRBJ2-7, is ETGVTQSPTHLIKTRGQQVTLRCSSQSGHNTVSWYQQALGQGPQFIFQYYREEENGRGNFPPRFSGLQFPNYSSELNVNALELDDSALYLCASSFQGRSYEQYFGPGTRLTVT.

The chain carries TRBV5-1 and TRBJ2-3; D is perhaps TRBD1 or TRBD2 (6 bases each). Germline assignment: CDR1 SGHRS and CDR2 YFSETQ. There are 15 residues in the CDR3. V was clipped by 4 bases and J by 0 bases, with 12 bases between them. CDR3 coding DNA: TGCGCCAGCAGCCTAGGGGGGCGTAGCACAGATACGCAGTATTTT. Translating it yields CASSLGGRSTDTQYF.

V and J are TRBV20-1 and TRBJ2-3, with TRBD1 as a possible D gene (6 bases). The CDR3 consists of 11 residues. The V gene lost 8 bases and the J gene lost 4 bases, with 10 bases spanning the gap. Germline-derived CDR1 and CDR2 are DFQATT and SNEGSKA (reference sequence). DNA of the CDR3: TGCAGTCGCCAGGGGCCAGATACGCAGTATTTT. It specifies CSRQGPDTQYF.

The chain is built from TRBV4-1 and TRBJ1-5; D possibly corresponds to TRBD1 (6 bases). Between the trimmed V and J ends, which lost 2 bases and 0 bases, there was a span of 11 bases. The CDR3 loop spans 16 amino acids. Germline V gene data show CDR1 as MGHRA and CDR2 as YSYEKL. The CDR3 DNA is TGCGCCAGCAGCCAATCCGGGACACTTAGCAATCAGCCCCAGCATTTT. It is translated as CASSQSGTLSNQPQHF.

The V gene is TRBV10-3, the J gene TRBJ1-1; a weak D match, TRBD1 (5 bases). This CDR3 contains 11 residues. Trimming removed 10 bases from V and 7 bases from J, with 13 bases in between. The germline gives CDR1 ENHRY, CDR2 SYGVKD. Written as DNA, the CDR3 is TGTGCCACCGGGACCCCTCGTGAAGCTTTCTTT. Protein product: CATGTPREAFF.

The rearrangement uses TRBV10-3 and TRBJ2-1, with 9 nucleotides matching TRBD1. The J segment lost 8 bases and the V segment lost 10 bases, leaving 9 bases of the junction unmatched. Looked up from germline, CDR1 is ENHRY and CDR2 is SYGVKD. CDR3 size: 13 residues. CDR3 residues: CASGTGSGDEQFF. In nucleotides, the CDR3 is TGTGCCAGCGGGACAGGGAGCGGGGATGAGCAGTTCTTC.

V gene TRBV2 combines with J gene TRBJ2-7; possible D gene TRBD1, 5 bases. The CDR3 has 12 residues. Per the germline V gene, CDR1 is SNHLY and CDR2 is FYNNEI. V was trimmed by 6 bases and J by 5 bases, leaving 11 bases between them. CDR3 residues: CASSGQGHEQYF. The CDR3 region has the DNA TGTGCCAGCAGCGGTCAGGGCCACGAGCAGTACTTC.

This sequence joins TRBV13 and TRBJ2-3; 7 nucleotides line up with TRBD1. Per the germline V gene, CDR1 is PRHDT and CDR2 is FYEKMQ (reference sequence). The CDR3 extends over 17 amino acids. V was clipped by 0 bases and J by 0 bases; unmatched bases: 6. The CDR3 bases are TGTGCCAGCAGCTTAGGGGGTGAGGGGGCGAGCACAGATACGCAGTATTTT. It yields the protein CASSLGGEGASTDTQYF.

This chain joins TRBV7-2 and TRBJ2-1; 10 nucleotides align to TRBD2. Germline trimming cut 0 bases from V and 0 bases from J; bases unmatched to any gene: 2. This CDR3 has 17 amino acids. CDR1 is SGHTA, CDR2 FQGNSA, per germline. In DNA form, the CDR3 reads TGTGCCAGCAGCTTAGCAGCGGGAGGGAGCTCCTACAATGAGCAGTTCTTC. It codes for CASSLAAGGSSYNEQFF.

A single count supports this clone. The DNA for the CDR3 is TGTGCCAGCAGGCCAGGGACCGGGTATGGCTACACCTTC. Residues: CASRPGTGYGYTF. The chain has TRBV5-4 and TRBJ1-2, with TRBD1 as a possible D gene (5 bases). CDR3 size: 13 residues. The V gene's germline CDR1 is SGHNT and CDR2 YYREEE (reference sequence). V gave up 5 bases and J gave up 5 bases, with 13 bases separating them. Combining the CDR3 with reference TRBV5-4 and TRBJ1-2 gives the whole variable domain ETGVTQSPTHLIKTRGQQVTLRCSSQSGHNTVSWYQQALGQGPQFIFQYYREEENGRGNFPPRFSGLQFPNYSSELNVNALELDDSALYLCASRPGTGYGYTFGSGTRLTVV.

V is TRBV18 and J is TRBJ2-2; D remains ambiguous. Germline V gene data show CDR1 as KGHSH and CDR2 as LQKENI. The CDR3 runs to 18 residues. Trimming pared 3 bases from V and 6 bases from J, leaving 23 bases between. The CDR3 reads CASSPGASEDIPSGELFF. In nucleotides, the CDR3 is TGTGCCAGCTCACCCGGCGCCTCAGAGGATATACCCTCCGGGGAGCTGTTTTTT.

The rearrangement links TRBV5-1 to TRBJ2-1; 7 bases agree with TRBD2. V lost 0 bases, J lost 7 bases, and 7 bases stayed unmatched. Looked up from germline, CDR1 is SGHRS and CDR2 is YFSETQ. This CDR3 is 15 amino acids long. The CDR3 region is CASSLALGGNNEQFF. The CDR3 bases are TGCGCCAGCAGCTTGGCCCTCGGGGGGAATAATGAGCAGTTCTTC.

The chain is built from TRBV5-6 and TRBJ2-1; unclear D gene. Trimming removed 1 base from V and 6 bases from J, with 11 bases in between. The germline gives CDR1 SGHDT, CDR2 YYEEEE. The CDR3 spans 14 residues. The CDR3 protein is CASSLFLAPNEQFF. In nucleotides, the CDR3 is TGTGCCAGCAGCTTGTTTCTGGCCCCCAATGAGCAGTTCTTC. The full variable domain, its missing parts supplied by reference TRBV5-6 and TRBJ2-1, is DAGVTQSPTHLIKTRGQQVTLRCSPKSGHDTVSWYQQALGQGPQFIFQYYEEEERQRGNFPDRFSGHQFPNYSSELNVNALLLGDSALYLCASSLFLAPNEQFFGPGTRLTVL.

The chain has TRBV5-4 and TRBJ2-1; D not resolved. The CDR3 has 12 residues. Trimming stripped 0 bases from V and 7 bases from J, with 5 bases between. From germline, CDR1 is SGHNT and CDR2 YYREEE (reference sequence). This chain's CDR3 is CASSLVQNEQFF. The CDR3 coding sequence is TGTGCCAGCAGCTTGGTGCAGAATGAGCAGTTCTTC.

The genes are TRBV7-6 and TRBJ2-1; TRBD2 matches 14 bases. The CDR3 length is 19 residues. CDR1 SGHVS and CDR2 FNYEAQ come from the germline V gene. Trimming took 1 base from V and 7 from J; bases not matched to a gene: 12. Here the CDR3 reads CASSLVTSGRAGDQNEQFF. The CDR3 DNA is TGTGCCAGCAGCTTAGTGACTAGCGGGAGGGCCGGCGACCAAAATGAGCAGTTCTTC.

The sample holds a few counts of this clone. The chain carries TRBV11-1 and TRBJ2-3; TRBD1 is a possible D gene (5 bases). This CDR3 is built from 15 residues. CDR1 SGHAT and CDR2 FQDESV come from the germline V gene (reference sequence). Trimming took 1 base from V and 4 from J, leaving 12 bases between them. The CDR3 spells CASSLGVRAADTQYF. The CDR3 DNA reads as TGTGCCAGCAGCTTAGGAGTCAGGGCGGCAGATACGCAGTATTTT.

V is TRBV28 and J is TRBJ1-5, with D unclear. Germline V CDR1 and CDR2: MDHEN, SYDVKM. The V gene lost 8 bases and the J gene lost 0 bases, with 8 bases spanning the gap. This CDR3 has 13 residues. CDR3: CASEESSNQPQHF. DNA of the CDR3: TGTGCCAGCGAAGAAAGTAGCAATCAGCCCCAGCATTTT.

This rearrangement joins TRBV11-1 to TRBJ2-3; 10 bases fit TRBD2. Trimming took 1 base from V and 1 from J; bases not matched to a gene: 8. The CDR3 is 18 amino acids. Germline V gives CDR1 SGHAT, CDR2 FQDESV (reference sequence). CDR3 amino acids: CASSLDLRTSGGTDTQYF. CDR3 sequence (DNA): TGTGCCAGCAGCTTAGACCTAAGGACTAGCGGAGGCACAGATACGCAGTATTTT. The variable domain in full, with the rest retrieved from reference TRBV11-1 and TRBJ2-3, is EAEVAQSPRYKITEKSQAVAFWCDPISGHATLYWYRQILGQGPELLVQFQDESVVDDSQLPKDRFSAERLKGVDSTLKIQPAELGDSAMYLCASSLDLRTSGGTDTQYFGPGTRLTVL.

This clone was seen once. V and J are TRBV21-1 and TRBJ2-7; the table's TRBD1 call for D was not verified on the DNA. TRBV21-1 is a pseudogene locus. The CDR3 totals 15 residues. CDR3 amino acids: CASQPGTNQTYEQYF. The CDR3 DNA is TGTGCCAGCCAACCCGGGACAAACCAGACCTACGAGCAGTACTTC.

The chain employs TRBV14 and TRBJ2-1, with TRBD2 matching over 11 bases. The CDR3 totals 20 residues. Germline CDR1 is SGHDN and CDR2 is FVKESK. Trimming removed 2 bases from V and 3 bases from J; junction bases left unmatched: 15. CDR3 amino acids: CASSQSGPGLAGHFYNEQFF. The CDR3 DNA reads TGTGCCAGCAGCCAATCCGGGCCCGGACTAGCGGGTCATTTCTACAATGAGCAGTTCTTC.

This sequence joins TRBV5-4 and TRBJ2-2; 8 positions agree with TRBD2. Germline values: CDR1 SGHNT, CDR2 YYREEE (reference sequence). Losses at the gene ends were 5 bases for V and 4 bases for J; bases not matched to a gene: 10. The CDR3 runs to 16 residues. In DNA, the CDR3 is TGTGCCAGCAGACCGGGCGGGAGGAGGAGCACCGGGGAGCTGTTTTTT. Protein: CASRPGGRRSTGELFF.

This clone came up once. This chain connects TRBV5-1 to TRBJ2-6; D unresolved. CDR1 and CDR2 from the germline V gene are SGHRS and YFSETQ. V was cut by 4 bases and J by 0 bases, with 8 bases left in between. This CDR3 spans 15 amino acids. The CDR3 bases are TGCGCCAGCAGCCCAGGTAGCTCTGGGGCCAACGTCCTGACTTTC. As protein: CASSPGSSGANVLTF.

The chain employs TRBV5-1 and TRBJ1-4, with a possible D match to TRBD1 (6 bases). From germline, CDR1 is SGHRS and CDR2 YFSETQ. The CDR3 runs to 16 residues. Trimming took off 4 bases at V and 7 bases at J, with 20 bases between the two ends. The CDR3 loop reads CASSVALTGGSEKLFF. In DNA form, the CDR3 reads TGCGCCAGCAGCGTGGCCCTGACAGGTGGAAGTGAAAAACTGTTTTTT.

The chain couples TRBV5-4 to TRBJ2-1, with 14 nucleotides matching TRBD2. V shed 4 bases, J shed 3 bases, and the junction held 6 bases outside the gene matches. Germline CDR1 SGHNT, CDR2 YYREEE (reference sequence). The CDR3 has 17 residues. As DNA, the CDR3 is TGTGCCAGCAGCAGGGGACTAGCGGGAGCCGACTACAATGAGCAGTTCTTC. It codes for CASSRGLAGADYNEQFF.

This clone showed up just once. The rearrangement links TRBV19 to TRBJ2-1; 11 positions agree with TRBD2. The V gene end was trimmed by 3 bases and the J gene end by 7 bases; junction bases not matched to a gene: 5. CDR3 size: 15 residues. Germline V gene sequence: CDR1 LNHDA, CDR2 SQIVND (reference sequence). In DNA form, the CDR3 reads TGTGCCAGTAGTATTCTAGCGGGAGGATTAAATGAGCAGTTCTTC. Amino acids: CASSILAGGLNEQFF.

The V gene is TRBV19, the J gene TRBJ2-7; D may correspond to TRBD1 or TRBD2 (5 bases each). The V and J ends lost 3 bases and 2 bases respectively, with 20 bases between them. CDR1 and CDR2 (germline): LNHDA, SQIVND (reference sequence). The CDR3 is 17 residues long. The CDR3 sequence is CASSISTGQGGAYEQYF. CDR3 sequence (DNA): TGTGCCAGTAGTATTTCCACGGGGCAGGGTGGAGCCTACGAGCAGTACTTC.

This clone has just one count. V gene TRBV11-2 combines with J gene TRBJ2-4; D is tentatively TRBD1 or TRBD2 (5 bases each). This CDR3 is 15 amino acids long. Germline CDR1 SGHAT, CDR2 FQNNGV. Trimming shortened V by 8 bases and J by 1 base, and 15 bases separated the two germline ends. The DNA for the CDR3 is TGTGCCAGCCGCCCTTTGAGGGACGCCAAAAACATTCAGTACTTC. Its translation is CASRPLRDAKNIQYF.

The rearrangement links TRBV9 to TRBJ2-7; D possibly corresponds to TRBD2 (5 bases). This CDR3 is built from 14 residues. V was clipped by 0 bases and J by 2 bases, with 9 bases between them. The germline gives CDR1 SGDLS, CDR2 YYNGEE. In nucleotides, the CDR3 is TGTGCCAGCAGCGTAGCGGGAACACCCTACGAGCAGTACTTC. It encodes CASSVAGTPYEQYF.